This TCR beta chain was sequenced in a study of metastatic and nonmetastatic thyroid tumors. CDR3 length: 13 amino acids. Germline assignment: CDR1 KGHDR and CDR2 SFDVKD. Using MiXCR, TCRdb re-called clones from the PCR reads. Of approximately 34,000 clones listed, over 15% are singletons. In the case of this clone: The junction differs from germline at one of its ends, possibly a read error.

All patients reached thyroid surgery having received no treatment beforehand. The chain combines TRBV24-1 with TRBJ2-2, with D perhaps TRBD1 or TRBD2 (5 bases each). This sequence was found in a female donor with papillary thyroid cancer or a benign thyroid nodule (not recorded which). Some clones in this sample may be carry-over from other donors' samples. Sequencing was performed on blood. The DNA for the CDR3 is TGTGCCACCATTGCGACAGTCACCGGGGAGCTTTTTTTT. It codes for CATIATVTGELFF.